Listed here is a single T cell receptor (beta chain). The data originate from a study of blood T cell repertoires in COVID-19. For the study at large: The study drew acute and convalescent COVID-19 samples from the United States, Italy and Spain. PBMCs, B-cell-depleted T cells, or T cells provided the cDNA or gDNA that made up the material.

Authors' data handling: It was from reference gene primer amplification that nucleated cell counts were estimated. This table comes from immunoSEQ multiplex PCR, and its TCRdb copy is limited to in-frame clones, with some not included. The DNA gave D and trimming, while V, J and clone size come from that table. Counted here are about 89,000 clones, 72% occurring once; the ten biggest clones make up approximately 15%. Trimming left V 6 bases short and J 7 bases short, with 16 bases between. The CDR3 extends over 13 amino acids. Sequenced input: peripheral blood. This TCR was recovered from a woman aged 80 or over with acute or convalescent COVID-19. The rearrangement joins TRBV12-3 or TRBV12-4 to TRBJ2-7; TRBD2 might be the D (6 bases). Here the CDR3 reads CASRPSGGMEQYF. The CDR3 DNA reads TGTGCCAGCAGACCAAGTGGGGGGATGGAGCAGTACTTC.